This T cell receptor (beta chain) was identified in a study of vaccination effects on CD4 cells after COVID-19. About the study: CD4+ T cells specific for antigen were expanded with viral peptide pools by the ViraFEST assay before sequencing.

V shed 2 bases and J shed 1 base, with 11 bases lying between them. Germline assignment: CDR1 SNHLY and CDR2 FYNNEI. This CDR3 spans 15 amino acids. Regarding this clone: What it binds is not known.

An approximately ten-day culture period preceded the isolation of CD4+ T cells. The data were produced by immunoSEQ multiplex PCR, yet TCRdb's version contains in-frame clones alone and is incomplete. The sample yields about 48,000 clones, approximately 70% seen once. This TCR derives from a human donor who received a COVID-19 vaccine. The input for sequencing was CD4+ T cells from PBMCs cultured without peptide, taken before COVID-19 vaccination. The rearrangement links TRBV2 to TRBJ1-2; D gene unclear. The CDR3 nucleotides are TGTGCCAGCAGTGAACGGGCAGCGCGTAACTATGGCTACACCTTC. Translating gives CASSERAARNYGYTF.